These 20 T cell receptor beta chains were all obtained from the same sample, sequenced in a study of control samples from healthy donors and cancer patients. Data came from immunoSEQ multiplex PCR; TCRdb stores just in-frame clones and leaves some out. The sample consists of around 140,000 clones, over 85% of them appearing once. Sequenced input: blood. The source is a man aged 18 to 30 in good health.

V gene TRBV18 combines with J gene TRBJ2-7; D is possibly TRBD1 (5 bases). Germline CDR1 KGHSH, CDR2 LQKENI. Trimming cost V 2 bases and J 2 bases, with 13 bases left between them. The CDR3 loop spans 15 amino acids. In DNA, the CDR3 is TGTGCCAGCTCACCAAGGGGTTTCGGCACCTACGAGCAGTACTTC. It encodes CASSPRGFGTYEQYF.

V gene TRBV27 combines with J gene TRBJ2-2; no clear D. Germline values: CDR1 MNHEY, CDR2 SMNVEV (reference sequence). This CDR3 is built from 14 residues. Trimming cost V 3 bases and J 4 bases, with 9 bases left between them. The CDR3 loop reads CASSLSRTTGELFF. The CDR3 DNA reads TGTGCCAGCAGTTTGTCTAGGACCACCGGGGAGCTGTTTTTT.

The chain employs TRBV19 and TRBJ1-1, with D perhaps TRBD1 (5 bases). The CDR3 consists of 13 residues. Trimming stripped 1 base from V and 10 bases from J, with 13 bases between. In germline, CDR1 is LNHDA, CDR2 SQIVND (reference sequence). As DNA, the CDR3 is TGTGCCAGTAGTATAGGAGGAGGGGCTCGAGCTTTCTTT. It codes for CASSIGGGARAFF.

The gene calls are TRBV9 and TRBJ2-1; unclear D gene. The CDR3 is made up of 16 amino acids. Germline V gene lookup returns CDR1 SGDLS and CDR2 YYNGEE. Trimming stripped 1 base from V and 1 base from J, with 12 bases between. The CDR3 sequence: CASSVWVGSSYNEQFF. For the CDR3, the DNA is TGTGCCAGCAGCGTATGGGTCGGTTCATCCTACAATGAGCAGTTCTTC.

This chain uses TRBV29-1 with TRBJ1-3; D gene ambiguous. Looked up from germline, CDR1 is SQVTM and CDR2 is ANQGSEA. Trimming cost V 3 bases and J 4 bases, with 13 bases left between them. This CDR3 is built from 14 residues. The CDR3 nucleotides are TGCAGCGTTGAGGACTTCAGCGGGGGAAACACCATATATTTT. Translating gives CSVEDFSGGNTIYF. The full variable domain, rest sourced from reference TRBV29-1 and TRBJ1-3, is SAVISQKPSRDICQRGTSLTIQCQVDSQVTMMFWYRQQPGQSLTLIATANQGSEATYESGFVIDKFPISRPNLTFSTLTVSNMSPEDSSIYLCSVEDFSGGNTIYFGEGSWLTVV.

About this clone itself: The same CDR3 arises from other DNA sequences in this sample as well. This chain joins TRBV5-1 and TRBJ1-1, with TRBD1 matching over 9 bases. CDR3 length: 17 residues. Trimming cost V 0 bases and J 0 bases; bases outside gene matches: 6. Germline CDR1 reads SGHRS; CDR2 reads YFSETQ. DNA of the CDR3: TGCGCCAGCAGCTTGGCCGGGACAGGGACGATGAACACTGAAGCTTTCTTT. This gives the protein CASSLAGTGTMNTEAFF.

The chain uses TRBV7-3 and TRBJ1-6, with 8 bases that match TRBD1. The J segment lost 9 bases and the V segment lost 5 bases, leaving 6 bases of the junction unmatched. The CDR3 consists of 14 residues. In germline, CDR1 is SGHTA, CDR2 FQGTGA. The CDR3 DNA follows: TGTGCCAGCAGCACGGGACAGGAAGGTTCACCCCTCCACTTT. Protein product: CASSTGQEGSPLHF.

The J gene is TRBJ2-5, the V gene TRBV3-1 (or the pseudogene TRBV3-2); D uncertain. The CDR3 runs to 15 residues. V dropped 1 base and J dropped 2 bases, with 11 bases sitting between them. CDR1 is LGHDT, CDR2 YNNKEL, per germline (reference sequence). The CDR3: CASSQVGRQQETQYF. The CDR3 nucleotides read TGTGCCAGCAGCCAAGTAGGCAGGCAACAAGAGACCCAGTACTTC.

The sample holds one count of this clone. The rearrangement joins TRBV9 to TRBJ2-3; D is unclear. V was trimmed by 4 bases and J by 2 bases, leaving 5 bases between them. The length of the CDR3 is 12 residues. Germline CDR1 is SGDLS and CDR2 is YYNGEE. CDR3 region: CASSSNTDTQYF. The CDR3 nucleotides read TGTGCCAGCAGCTCAAACACAGATACGCAGTATTTT. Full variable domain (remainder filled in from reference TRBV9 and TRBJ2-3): DSGVTQTPKHLITATGQRVTLRCSPRSGDLSVYWYQQSLDQGLQFLIQYYNGEERAKGNILERFSAQQFPDLHSELNLSSLELGDSALYFCASSSNTDTQYFGPGTRLTVL.

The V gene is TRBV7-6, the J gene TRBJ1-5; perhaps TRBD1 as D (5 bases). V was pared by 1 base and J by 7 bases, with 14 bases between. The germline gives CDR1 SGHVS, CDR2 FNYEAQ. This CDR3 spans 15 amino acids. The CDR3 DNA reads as TGTGCCAGCAGCTTAGTTGCGGGTGGGGGACAGCCCCAGCATTTT. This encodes CASSLVAGGGQPQHF.

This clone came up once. This CDR3 reads CASSELDGGHNEQFF. CDR3 nucleotide sequence: TGTGCCAGCAGTGAATTGGACGGGGGGCACAATGAGCAGTTCTTC. V usage is TRBV6-1 and J usage is TRBJ2-1; a weak D match, TRBD2 (7 bases). The germline V gene has CDR1 MNHNS and CDR2 SASEGT. V lost 2 bases to trimming and J lost 5 bases, with 13 bases between them. The length of the CDR3 is 15 residues.

CDR3 sequence reads: CASMMGYNEQFF. The CDR3 DNA reads as TGTGCCAGCATGATGGGGTACAATGAGCAGTTCTTC. The rearrangement uses TRBV2 and TRBJ2-1; D uncertain. Looked up from germline, CDR1 is SNHLY and CDR2 is FYNNEI. Trimming removed 7 bases from V and 4 bases from J, with 8 bases in between. The CDR3 is 12 amino acids.

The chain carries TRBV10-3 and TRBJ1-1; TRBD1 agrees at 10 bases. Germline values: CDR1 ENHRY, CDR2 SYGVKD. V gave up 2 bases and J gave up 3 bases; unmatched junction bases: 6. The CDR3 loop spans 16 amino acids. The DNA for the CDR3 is TGTGCCATCAGTGAGGACAGGGGGCTGGTGGACACTGAAGCTTTCTTT. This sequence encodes CAISEDRGLVDTEAFF.

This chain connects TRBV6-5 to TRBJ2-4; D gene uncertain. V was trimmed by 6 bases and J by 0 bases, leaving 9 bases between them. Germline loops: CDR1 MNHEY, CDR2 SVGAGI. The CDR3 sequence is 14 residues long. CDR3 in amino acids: CASSTPIAKNIQYF. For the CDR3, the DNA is TGTGCCAGCAGCACTCCAATAGCCAAAAACATTCAGTACTTC.

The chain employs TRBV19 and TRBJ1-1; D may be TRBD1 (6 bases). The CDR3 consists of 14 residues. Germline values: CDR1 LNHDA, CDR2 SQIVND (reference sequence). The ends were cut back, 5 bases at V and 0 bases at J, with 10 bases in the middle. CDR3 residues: CASSHRAMNTEAFF. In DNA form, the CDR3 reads TGTGCCAGTAGTCACAGGGCCATGAACACTGAAGCTTTCTTT.

Here the CDR3 reads CASSNWATSYGYTF. The CDR3 DNA sequence: TGTGCCAGTAGTAACTGGGCGACAAGCTATGGCTACACCTTC. The chain couples TRBV19 to TRBJ1-2; D is undetermined. The V and J ends lost 4 bases and 4 bases respectively, with 13 bases between them. The CDR3 has 14 residues. Looked up from germline, CDR1 is LNHDA and CDR2 is SQIVND (reference sequence). Complete variable domain (other parts from reference TRBV19 and TRBJ1-2): DGGITQSPKYLFRKEGQNVTLSCEQNLNHDAMYWYRQDPGQGLRLIYYSQIVNDFQKGDIAEGYSVSREKKESFPLTVTSAQKNPTAFYLCASSNWATSYGYTFGSGTRLTVV.

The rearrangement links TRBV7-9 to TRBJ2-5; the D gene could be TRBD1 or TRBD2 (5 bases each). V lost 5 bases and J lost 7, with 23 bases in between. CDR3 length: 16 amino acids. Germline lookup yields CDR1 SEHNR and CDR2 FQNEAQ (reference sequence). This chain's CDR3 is CASSGATEGSARTQYF. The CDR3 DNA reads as TGTGCCAGCAGCGGGGCCACCGAGGGGTCAGCACGGACCCAGTACTTC.

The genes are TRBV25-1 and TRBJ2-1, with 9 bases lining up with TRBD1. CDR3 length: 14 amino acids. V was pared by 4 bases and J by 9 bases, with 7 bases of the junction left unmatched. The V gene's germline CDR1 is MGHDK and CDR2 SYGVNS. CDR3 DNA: TGTGCCAGCAGTGGGACAGGGGATTTTAGTGAGCAGTTCTTC. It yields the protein CASSGTGDFSEQFF.

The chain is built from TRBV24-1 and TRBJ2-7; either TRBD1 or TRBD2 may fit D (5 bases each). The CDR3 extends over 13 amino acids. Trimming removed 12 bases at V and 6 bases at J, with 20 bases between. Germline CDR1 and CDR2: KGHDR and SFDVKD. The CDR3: CADPGASLSEQYF. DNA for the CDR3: TGTGCCGACCCCGGGGCGTCGCTTTCCGAGCAGTACTTC.

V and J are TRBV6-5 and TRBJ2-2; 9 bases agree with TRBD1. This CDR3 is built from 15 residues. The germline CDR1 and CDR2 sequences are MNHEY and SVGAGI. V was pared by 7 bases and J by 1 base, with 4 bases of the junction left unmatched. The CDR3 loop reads CASTRDRVNTGELFF. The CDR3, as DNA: TGTGCCAGCACTCGGGACAGGGTGAACACCGGGGAGCTGTTTTTT.